This TCR beta chain was retrieved from a study of T cell repertoires in cytomegalovirus infection. The wider study: Carrying CMV and the relevant HLA type showed in public TCR beta signatures.

V lost 0 bases, J lost 3 bases, and 6 bases lay in between. This CDR3 is 12 amino acids long. Germline V gene sequence: CDR1 DFQATT, CDR2 SNEGSKA (reference sequence). The study's findings and limits: The cumulative frequency of public TCR beta families identified carriers of CMV plus the relevant HLA. Ex vivo responses were dominated by HLA-C-restricted CMV-specific TCR beta clonotypes.

Remarks on this clonotype: The antigen is not known.

TCRdb re-derived calls from the reads in MiXCR, one entry per CDR3 protein. Found here are fewer than 300,000 distinct CDR3 sequences, 20% to 30% of them singletons; the top ten hold roughly 14%. The specimen sequenced was PBMCs. The rearrangement joins TRBV20-1 to TRBJ2-7; D is unresolved. The clonotype comes from a human donor in good health (CMV status not recorded). Some clones in this sample may be carry-over from other donors' samples. Written as DNA, the CDR3 is TGCAGTGCTAGAGATGTTCGCTACGAGCAGTACTTC. Its protein product is CSARDVRYEQYF.